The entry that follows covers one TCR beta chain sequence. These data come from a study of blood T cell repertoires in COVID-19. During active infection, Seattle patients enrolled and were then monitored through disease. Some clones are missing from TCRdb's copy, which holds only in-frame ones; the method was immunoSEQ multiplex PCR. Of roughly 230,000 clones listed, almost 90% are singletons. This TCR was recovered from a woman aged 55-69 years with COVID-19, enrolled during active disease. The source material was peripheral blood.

The CDR3 bases are TGCAGTGCGCAGGACAGGGGAATGGCTTTCTTT. Translated: CSAQDRGMAFF. The V call is TRBV20-1, the J call TRBJ1-1, with TRBD1 matching over 9 bases. The V segment lost 6 bases and the J segment 11 bases; nucleotides outside the gene matches: 7. Germline values: CDR1 DFQATT, CDR2 SNEGSKA (reference sequence). The CDR3 runs to 11 residues.